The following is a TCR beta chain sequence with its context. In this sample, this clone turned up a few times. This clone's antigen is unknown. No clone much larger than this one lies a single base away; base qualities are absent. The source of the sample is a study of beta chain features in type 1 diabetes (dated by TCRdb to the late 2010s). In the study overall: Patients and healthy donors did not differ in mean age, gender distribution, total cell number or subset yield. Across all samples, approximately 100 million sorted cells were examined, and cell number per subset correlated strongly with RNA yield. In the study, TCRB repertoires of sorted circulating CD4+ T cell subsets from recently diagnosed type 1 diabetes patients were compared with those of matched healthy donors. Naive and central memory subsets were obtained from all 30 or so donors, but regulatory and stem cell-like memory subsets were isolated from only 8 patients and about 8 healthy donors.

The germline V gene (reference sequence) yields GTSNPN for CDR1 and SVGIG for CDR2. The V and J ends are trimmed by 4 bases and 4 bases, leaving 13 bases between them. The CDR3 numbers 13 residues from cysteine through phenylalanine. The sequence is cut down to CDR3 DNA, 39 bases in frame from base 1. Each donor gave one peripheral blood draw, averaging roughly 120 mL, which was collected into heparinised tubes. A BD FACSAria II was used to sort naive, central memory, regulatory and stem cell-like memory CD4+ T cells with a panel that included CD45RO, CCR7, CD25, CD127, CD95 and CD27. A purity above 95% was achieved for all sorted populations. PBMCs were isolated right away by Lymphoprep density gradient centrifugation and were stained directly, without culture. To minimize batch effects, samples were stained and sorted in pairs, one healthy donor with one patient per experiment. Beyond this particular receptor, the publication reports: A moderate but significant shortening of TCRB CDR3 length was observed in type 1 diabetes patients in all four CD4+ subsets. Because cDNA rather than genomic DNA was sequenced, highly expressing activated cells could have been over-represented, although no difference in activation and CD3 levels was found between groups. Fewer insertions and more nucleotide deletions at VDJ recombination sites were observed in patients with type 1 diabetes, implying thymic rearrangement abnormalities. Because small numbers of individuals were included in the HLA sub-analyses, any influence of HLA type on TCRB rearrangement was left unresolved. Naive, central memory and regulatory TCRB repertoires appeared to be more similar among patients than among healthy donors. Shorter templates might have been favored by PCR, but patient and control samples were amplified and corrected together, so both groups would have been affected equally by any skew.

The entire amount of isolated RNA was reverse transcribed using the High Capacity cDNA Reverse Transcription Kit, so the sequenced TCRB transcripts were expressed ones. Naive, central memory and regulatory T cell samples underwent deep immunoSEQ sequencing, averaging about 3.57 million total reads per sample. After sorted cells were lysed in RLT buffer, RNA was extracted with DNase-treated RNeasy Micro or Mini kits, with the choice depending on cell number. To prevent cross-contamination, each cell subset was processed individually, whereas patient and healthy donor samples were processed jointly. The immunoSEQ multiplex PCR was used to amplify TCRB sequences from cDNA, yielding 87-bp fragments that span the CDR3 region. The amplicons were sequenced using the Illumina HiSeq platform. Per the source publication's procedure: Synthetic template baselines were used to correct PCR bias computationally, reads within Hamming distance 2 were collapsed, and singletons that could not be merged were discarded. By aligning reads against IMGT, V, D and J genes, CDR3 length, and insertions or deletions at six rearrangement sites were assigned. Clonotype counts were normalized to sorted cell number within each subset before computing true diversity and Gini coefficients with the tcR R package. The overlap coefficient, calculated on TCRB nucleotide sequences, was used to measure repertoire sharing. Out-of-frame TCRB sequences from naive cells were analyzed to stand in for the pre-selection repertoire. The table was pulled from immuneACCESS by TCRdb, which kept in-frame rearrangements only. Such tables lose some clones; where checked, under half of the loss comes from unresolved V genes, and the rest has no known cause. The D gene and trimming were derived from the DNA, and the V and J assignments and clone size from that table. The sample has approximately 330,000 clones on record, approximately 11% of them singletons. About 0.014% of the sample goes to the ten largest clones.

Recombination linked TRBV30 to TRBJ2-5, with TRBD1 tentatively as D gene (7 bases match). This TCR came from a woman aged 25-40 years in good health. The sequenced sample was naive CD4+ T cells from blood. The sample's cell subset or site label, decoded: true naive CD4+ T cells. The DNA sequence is TGTGCCTGGAATGGAGGGGGCCCAGAGACCCAGTACTTC. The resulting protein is CAWNGGGPETQYF.